The clone carrying this T cell receptor beta chain was seen ten or more times. Germline trimming cut 1 base from V and 4 bases from J; bases unmatched to any gene: 7. This CDR3 comprises 16 residues. The germline CDR1 and CDR2 sequences are LGHDT and YNNKEL (reference sequence). This entry belongs to a study of low-dose radiotherapy and immunotherapy resistance in tumors. Study-level background: Patients' oral aspirin dose was 300 mg daily across four cycles from cycle 1 day 1.

Priming of first-strand cDNA relied on TRAV- and TRBV-specific primers (covering alpha and beta chains). Over approximately 20 PCR cycles, TCRs were amplified from a constant-region primer and V-primer adapter. TCRdb processed the reads anew with MiXCR; each CDR3 protein has one entry. The sample has 95,000 to 100,000 distinct CDR3 sequences, more than 20% seen once; the top ten hold over 3.5%. Time point described: after trial treatment. Sample treatment: LDRT plus nivolumab, ipilimumab, low-dose cyclophosphamide and aspirin (RACIN trial). Ipilimumab, nivolumab, aspirin, low-dose cyclophosphamide and low-dose radiotherapy were administered to donors. Solid tumors that lacked tumor-infiltrating lymphocytes and were advanced were present in eligible patients.

The chain employs TRBV3-1 and TRBJ2-1, with 7 bases matching TRBD2. This TCR derives from a male donor with prostate cancer. The sample consisted of PBMCs, taken after low-dose radiotherapy plus immunotherapy. The CDR3 here is CASSQVGGGAYNEQFF. The DNA of the CDR3 is TGTGCCAGCAGCCAAGTGGGCGGGGGAGCTTACAATGAGCAGTTCTTC.